Listed here are 25 T cell receptor beta chains from one sample, sequenced in a study of blood T cells in healthy people across ages. The use of a sample-barcoded 5' primer and a J-beta primer mix characterized a second PCR of about 7 to 12 cycles. TCRdb analysed the 5' RACE reads with MiXCR anew, one entry per CDR3 protein. The sample yields 1.5 million or so distinct CDR3 sequences, about 43% seen once. Sequenced: blood. These receptor sequences come from a young woman in good health.

This chain links TRBV6-5 with TRBJ1-6; 9 bases are shared with TRBD1. In germline, CDR1 is MNHEY, CDR2 SVGAGI. With 5 bases clipped from V and 10 bases from J, the junction kept 6 bases outside the gene matches. CDR3 length: 14 amino acids. The CDR3 sequence: CASSGRTGESPLHF. The CDR3 DNA reads as TGTGCCAGCAGTGGGCGGACAGGGGAGTCACCCCTCCACTTT.

This chain joins TRBV11-1 and TRBJ1-2; TRBD1 is a possible D gene (6 bases). The CDR3 runs to 16 residues. The ends were cut back, 5 bases at V and 4 bases at J, with 20 bases in the middle. In germline, CDR1 is SGHAT, CDR2 FQDESV (reference sequence). CDR3 DNA: TGTGCCAGCAGCACACTGCAGGGGCCGGCGGGCTATGGCTACACCTTC. It codes for CASSTLQGPAGYGYTF. The full variable domain, rest sourced from reference TRBV11-1 and TRBJ1-2, is EAEVAQSPRYKITEKSQAVAFWCDPISGHATLYWYRQILGQGPELLVQFQDESVVDDSQLPKDRFSAERLKGVDSTLKIQPAELGDSAMYLCASSTLQGPAGYGYTFGSGTRLTVV.

This CDR3 reads CASSPVIGEQFF. CDR3 nucleotides: TGTGCCAGCTCACCAGTGATCGGTGAGCAGTTCTTC. V is TRBV18 and J is TRBJ2-1, with D unresolved. The CDR3 consists of 12 residues. Germline CDR1 and CDR2: KGHSH and LQKENI. V dropped 2 bases and J dropped 9 bases, with 8 bases sitting between them.

The DNA for the CDR3 is TGTGCCAGCAGCCGCGTCGGGGGGCAGGAAGCTTTCTTT. It codes for CASSRVGGQEAFF. This sequence joins TRBV7-2 and TRBJ1-1, with a weak D call TRBD1 (6 bases). V was trimmed by 5 bases and J by 8 bases, leaving 15 bases between them. CDR3 size: 13 residues. CDR1 and CDR2 from the germline V gene are SGHTA and FQGNSA.

In its sample, this clonotype was seen a few times. This chain uses TRBV15 with TRBJ1-1, with no clear D. In germline, CDR1 is LNHNV, CDR2 YYDKDF (reference sequence). With 0 bases removed from V and 0 bases from J, the gap between germline ends came to 8 bases. This CDR3 comprises 15 residues. CDR3 in DNA: TGTGCCACCAGCAGAGATCTGGCTATGAACACTGAAGCTTTCTTT. Amino acid sequence: CATSRDLAMNTEAFF.

The chain links TRBV7-9 to TRBJ2-4; weak D call: TRBD1 (5 bases). Matching the DNA end better, TRBJ2-7 makes the J call doubtful. The CDR3 spans 12 residues. Looked up from germline, CDR1 is SEHNR and CDR2 is FQNEAQ (reference sequence). CDR3 sequence: CASSSGSGEQYF. The CDR3 nucleotides are TGTGCCAGCAGCTCAGGGTCGGGCGAGCAGTACTTC.

The rearrangement links TRBV6-1 to TRBJ2-1; 7 bases align to TRBD2. Trimming cost V 6 bases and J 10 bases; bases outside gene matches: 21. The CDR3 runs 17 residues. CDR1 is MNHNS, CDR2 SASEGT, per germline. CDR3 DNA: TGTGCCAGCAGCTTCGGGGGAGGGACTTGCGGGGGTCGGGAGCAGTTCTTC. Protein sequence: CASSFGGGTCGGREQFF.

This clonotype has only a few counts. DNA of the CDR3: TGTGCCAGCAACCCAGCGGGGGGAATCACAGATACGCAGTATTTT. Translating it yields CASNPAGGITDTQYF. The chain has TRBV7-8 and TRBJ2-3, with 9 bases lining up with TRBD2. Germline V lookup: CDR1 SGHVS, CDR2 FQNEAQ. Trimming at V came to 7 bases and at J to 2 bases, leaving 7 bases not matched to a gene. This CDR3 region has 15 residues. The variable domain in full, with the rest retrieved from reference TRBV7-8 and TRBJ2-3, is GAGVSQSPRYKVAKRGQDVALRCDPISGHVSLFWYQQALGQGPEFLTYFQNEAQLDKSGLPSDRFFAERPEGSVSTLKIQRTQQEDSAVYLCASNPAGGITDTQYFGPGTRLTVL.

The V gene is TRBV6-1, the J gene TRBJ2-5; D is unresolved. Trimming took 3 bases from V and 5 from J, leaving 10 bases between them. The CDR3 is 13 amino acids. Germline values: CDR1 MNHNS, CDR2 SASEGT. CDR3 protein: CASSEWCQETQYF. CDR3 coding DNA: TGTGCCAGCAGTGAGTGGTGTCAGGAGACCCAGTACTTC.

This clonotype was found a few times. This chain links TRBV24-1 with TRBJ2-3, with a weak D call TRBD2 (5 bases). CDR1 is KGHDR and CDR2 is SFDVKD in the germline V gene. CDR3 size: 16 residues. Trimming removed 2 bases at V and 0 bases at J, with 11 bases between. The CDR3 spells CATSDSGRVSTDTQYF. Written as DNA, the CDR3 is TGTGCCACCAGTGATTCCGGGCGGGTGAGCACAGATACGCAGTATTTT.

This clonotype was recorded a few times. The rearrangement links TRBV4-1 to TRBJ2-1; 13 nucleotides align to TRBD2. Germline V gene sequence: CDR1 MGHRA, CDR2 YSYEKL. There are 21 residues in the CDR3. V was pared by 4 bases and J by 0 bases, with 15 bases of the junction left unmatched. CDR3 nucleotide sequence: TGCGCCAGCAGCCGGGATGTCCCCGGGACTAGCGGGATCCTCTCCTACAATGAGCAGTTCTTC. Its protein is CASSRDVPGTSGILSYNEQFF.

This chain joins TRBV5-1 and TRBJ1-2; possible D gene TRBD1, 6 bases. Germline CDR1 SGHRS, CDR2 YFSETQ. The CDR3 is made up of 13 amino acids. V lost 9 bases and J lost 4, with 16 bases in between. CDR3 sequence (DNA): TGCGCCACGCCCACCGGACAGAGCTATGGCTACACCTTC. It encodes CATPTGQSYGYTF.

The chain has TRBV12-3 or TRBV12-4 and TRBJ2-6; the match to TRBD1 covers 7 bases. The CDR3 runs 16 residues. V shed 6 bases and J 4 bases; nucleotides not matched to a gene: 9. The CDR3 sequence: CASRVNRGYGANVLTF. The CDR3 coding sequence is TGTGCCAGCAGGGTCAACAGGGGATACGGGGCCAACGTCCTGACTTTC.

This chain joins TRBV7-2 and TRBJ2-3; D remains unclear. Trimming shortened V by 1 base and J by 2 bases, and 13 bases separated the two germline ends. From germline, CDR1 is SGHTA and CDR2 FQGNSA. CDR3 length equals 16 residues. CDR3 region: CASSLETTTYTDTQYF. CDR3 DNA sequence: TGTGCCAGCAGCTTAGAGACCACCACTTACACAGATACGCAGTATTTT.

V gene TRBV6-6 combines with J gene TRBJ1-1; 8 bases align to TRBD1. The length of the CDR3 is 13 residues. V was pared by 0 bases and J by 10 bases, with 4 bases of the junction left unmatched. The germline V gene encodes CDR1 MNHNY and CDR2 SVGAGI (reference sequence). CDR3 in amino acids: CASSYSDRGGAFF. CDR3 DNA sequence: TGTGCCAGCAGTTACTCCGACAGGGGTGGAGCTTTCTTT.

A note on this clonotype: A read error may account for a junction end that differs from germline. The gene calls are TRBV7-2 and TRBJ1-6; no reliable D call. This CDR3 has 13 amino acids. CDR1 and CDR2 from the germline V gene are SGHTA and FQGNSA. The CDR3 DNA follows: TGTGCCAGCAGCCTAGCTCTTAATTCACCCCTCCACTTT. It specifies CASSLALNSPLHF.

The J gene is TRBJ2-1, the V gene TRBV30; D tentatively fits TRBD1 or TRBD2 (5 bases each). The germline V and J ends were trimmed by 2 bases and 3 bases, with 8 bases remaining between them. The CDR3 has 13 residues. Germline V gives CDR1 GTSNPN, CDR2 SVGIG (reference sequence). This CDR3 is CAWSLGDYNEQFF. In nucleotides, the CDR3 is TGTGCCTGGAGTCTGGGGGACTACAATGAGCAGTTCTTC. The entire variable domain, with the rest obtained from reference TRBV30 and TRBJ2-1, is as follows: SQTIHQWPATLVQPVGSPLSLECTVEGTSNPNLYWYRQAAGRGLQLLFYSVGIGQISSEVPQNLSASRPQDRQFILSSKKLLLSDSGFYLCAWSLGDYNEQFFGPGTRLTVL.

The table lists this clonotype with a few counts. The chain couples TRBV2 to TRBJ2-7, with TRBD2 identical over 13 bases. The ends lost 9 bases at V and 4 bases at J; junction bases unmatched: 6. The CDR3 consists of 14 residues. Germline V gives CDR1 SNHLY, CDR2 FYNNEI. The CDR3 protein is CARGLAGEGYEQYF. The CDR3 nucleotides read TGTGCCAGAGGACTAGCGGGAGAGGGATACGAGCAGTACTTC. The full variable domain, with the rest looked up from reference TRBV2 and TRBJ2-7, is EPEVTQTPSHQVTQMGQEVILRCVPISNHLYFYWYRQILGQKVEFLVSFYNNEISEKSEIFDDQFSVERPDGSNFTLKIRSTKLEDSAMYFCARGLAGEGYEQYFGPGTRLTVT.

The chain employs TRBV2 and TRBJ2-1; 11 positions agree with TRBD2. CDR1 and CDR2 (germline): SNHLY, FYNNEI. J lost 5 bases, V lost 6 bases, and 6 bases had no gene match. The CDR3 totals 15 residues. DNA for the CDR3: TGTGCCAGCAGCCCGCTGGGACTAGCGGACAATGAGCAGTTCTTC. Residues: CASSPLGLADNEQFF.

This clonotype was detected only a few times. CDR3 residues: CASSTRAGSTDTQYF. The CDR3 coding sequence is TGTGCCAGCTCCACGAGGGCGGGGAGCACAGATACGCAGTATTTT. The chain recombines TRBV9 with TRBJ2-3; D is possibly TRBD2 (6 bases). This CDR3 has 15 amino acids. With 7 bases removed from V and 0 bases from J, the gap between germline ends came to 15 bases. The V gene's germline CDR1 is SGDLS and CDR2 YYNGEE.

V and J are TRBV11-2 and TRBJ1-2, with a possible D match to TRBD1 (6 bases). The CDR3 is 14 residues long. Germline V gives CDR1 SGHAT, CDR2 FQNNGV. V gave up 4 bases and J gave up 4 bases, with 13 bases separating them. CDR3 sequence (DNA): TGTGCCAGCAGCTCCGGCGGGGGGGCCTATGGCTACACCTTC. Protein product: CASSSGGGAYGYTF.

This clonotype was counted a few times. This chain joins TRBV10-3 and TRBJ2-1; 9 positions match TRBD2. The V segment lost 7 bases and the J segment 10 bases; nucleotides outside the gene matches: 11. CDR3 size: 14 residues. The germline CDR1 and CDR2 sequences are ENHRY and SYGVKD. The DNA for the CDR3 is TGTGCCATCACCTCCATATTAGCGGGAGAGGAGCAGTTCTTC. Translated: CAITSILAGEEQFF.

Many counts were recorded for this clonotype. The chain combines TRBV13 with TRBJ1-2; 10 bases fit TRBD1. Trimming cost V 5 bases and J 6 bases; bases outside gene matches: 3. This CDR3 contains 13 residues. Germline V gene data show CDR1 as PRHDT and CDR2 as FYEKMQ (reference sequence). CDR3 in amino acids: CASSTGQGDGYTF. In nucleotides, the CDR3 is TGTGCCAGCAGCACTGGACAGGGGGATGGCTACACCTTC. The entire variable domain, with the rest obtained from reference TRBV13 and TRBJ1-2, is as follows: AAGVIQSPRHLIKEKRETATLKCYPIPRHDTVYWYQQGPGQDPQFLISFYEKMQSDKGSIPDRFSAQQFSDYHSELNMSSLELGDSALYFCASSTGQGDGYTFGSGTRLTVV.

Note on this clonotype: A much larger clone differs from this one at a single base, so this may be a read error. The V and J genes are TRBV6-1 and TRBJ2-5; D is ambiguous. Judging by the DNA end, TRBJ2-1 fits better; the J call may be wrong. CDR1 is MNHNS, CDR2 SASEGT, per germline. This CDR3 is built from 16 residues. The CDR3 protein is CASKRLNGIEMETQFF. The CDR3, as DNA: TGTGCCAGCAAACGCTTAAATGGTATTGAGATGGAGACCCAGTTCTTC.

The rearrangement joins TRBV7-8 to TRBJ2-1; 8 nucleotides align to TRBD2. V lost 7 bases and J lost 5; bases outside the gene matches: 10. The CDR3 totals 15 residues. Germline assignment: CDR1 SGHVS and CDR2 FQNEAQ. The DNA of the CDR3 is TGTGCCAGCACCAAACCCGGGACTAGAGACAATGAGCAGTTCTTC. Its translation: CASTKPGTRDNEQFF.